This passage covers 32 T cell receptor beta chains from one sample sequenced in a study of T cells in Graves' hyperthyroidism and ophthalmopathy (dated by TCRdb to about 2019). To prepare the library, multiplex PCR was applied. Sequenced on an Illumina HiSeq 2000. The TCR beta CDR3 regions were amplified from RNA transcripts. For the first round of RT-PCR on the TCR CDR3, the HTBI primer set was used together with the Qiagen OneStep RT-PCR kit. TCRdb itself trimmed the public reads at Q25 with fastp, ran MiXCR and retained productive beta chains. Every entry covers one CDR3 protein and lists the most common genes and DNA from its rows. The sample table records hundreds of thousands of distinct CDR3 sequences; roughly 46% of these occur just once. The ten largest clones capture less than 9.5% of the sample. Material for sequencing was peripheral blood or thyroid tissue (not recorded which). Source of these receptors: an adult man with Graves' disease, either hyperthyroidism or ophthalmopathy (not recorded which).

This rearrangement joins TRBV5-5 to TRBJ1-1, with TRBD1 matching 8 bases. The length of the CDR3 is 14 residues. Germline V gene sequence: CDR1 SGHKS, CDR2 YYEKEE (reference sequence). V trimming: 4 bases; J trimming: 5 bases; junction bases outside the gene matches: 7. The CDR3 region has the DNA TGTGCCAGCAGCGGTACAGGGGGAGAGACTGAAGCTTTCTTT. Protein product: CASSGTGGETEAFF. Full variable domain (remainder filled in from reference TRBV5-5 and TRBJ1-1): DAGVTQSPTHLIKTRGQQVTLRCSPISGHKSVSWYQQVLGQGPQFIFQYYEKEERGRGNFPDRFSARQFPNYSSELNVNALLLGDSALYLCASSGTGGETEAFFGQGTRLTVV.

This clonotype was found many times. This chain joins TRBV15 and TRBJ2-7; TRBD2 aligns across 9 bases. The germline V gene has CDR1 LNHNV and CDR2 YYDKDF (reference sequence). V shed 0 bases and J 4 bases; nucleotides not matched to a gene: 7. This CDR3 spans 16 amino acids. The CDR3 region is CATSRDVSGSSYEQYF. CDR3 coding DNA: TGTGCCACCAGCAGAGACGTTAGCGGGAGTAGTTACGAGCAGTACTTC.

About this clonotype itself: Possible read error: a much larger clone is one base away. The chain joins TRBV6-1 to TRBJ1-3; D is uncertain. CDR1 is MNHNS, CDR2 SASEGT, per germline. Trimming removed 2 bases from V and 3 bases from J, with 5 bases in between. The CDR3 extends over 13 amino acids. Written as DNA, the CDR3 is TGTGCCAGCAGTGAAAACGGTGGAAACACCATATATTTT. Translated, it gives CASSENGGNTIYF.

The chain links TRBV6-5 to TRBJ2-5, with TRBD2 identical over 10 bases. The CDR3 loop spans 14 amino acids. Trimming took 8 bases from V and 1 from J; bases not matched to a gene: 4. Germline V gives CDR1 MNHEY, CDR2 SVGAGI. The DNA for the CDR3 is TGTGCCAGCGTAGCGGGAGGATCCCAAGAGACCCAGTACTTC. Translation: CASVAGGSQETQYF.

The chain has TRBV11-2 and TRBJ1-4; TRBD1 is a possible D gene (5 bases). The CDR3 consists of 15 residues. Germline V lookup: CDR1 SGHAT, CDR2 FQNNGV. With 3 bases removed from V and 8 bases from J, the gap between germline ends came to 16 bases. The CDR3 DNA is TGTGCCAGCAGCTTTCGGAGGGGTTTGGCCGAAAAACTGTTTTTT. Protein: CASSFRRGLAEKLFF. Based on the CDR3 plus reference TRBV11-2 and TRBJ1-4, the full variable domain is EAGVAQSPRYKIIEKRQSVAFWCNPISGHATLYWYQQILGQGPKLLIQFQNNGVVDDSQLPKDRFSAERLKGVDSTLKIQPAKLEDSAVYLCASSFRRGLAEKLFFGSGTQLSVL.

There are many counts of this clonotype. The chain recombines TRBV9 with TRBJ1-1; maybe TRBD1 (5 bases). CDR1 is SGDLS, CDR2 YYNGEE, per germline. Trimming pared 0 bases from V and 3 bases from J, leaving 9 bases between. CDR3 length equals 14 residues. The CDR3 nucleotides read TGTGCCAGCAGCGTAGTTACGGGGCACACTGAAGCTTTCTTT. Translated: CASSVVTGHTEAFF.

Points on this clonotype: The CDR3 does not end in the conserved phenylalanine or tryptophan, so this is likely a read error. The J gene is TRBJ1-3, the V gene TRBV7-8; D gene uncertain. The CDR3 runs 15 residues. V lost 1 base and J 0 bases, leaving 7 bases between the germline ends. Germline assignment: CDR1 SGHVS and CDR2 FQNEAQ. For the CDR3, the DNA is TGTGCCAGCAGCTTAGGGACCAACTCTGGAAACACCATATATTCT. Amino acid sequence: CASSLGTNSGNTIYS.

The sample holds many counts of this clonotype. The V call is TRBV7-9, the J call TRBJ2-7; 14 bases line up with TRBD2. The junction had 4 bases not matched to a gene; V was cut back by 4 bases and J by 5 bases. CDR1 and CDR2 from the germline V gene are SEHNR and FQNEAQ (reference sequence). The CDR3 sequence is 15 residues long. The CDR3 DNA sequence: TGTGCCAGCAGCTCCCCGGGACTAGCGGGAGACGAGCAGTACTTC. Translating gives CASSSPGLAGDEQYF.

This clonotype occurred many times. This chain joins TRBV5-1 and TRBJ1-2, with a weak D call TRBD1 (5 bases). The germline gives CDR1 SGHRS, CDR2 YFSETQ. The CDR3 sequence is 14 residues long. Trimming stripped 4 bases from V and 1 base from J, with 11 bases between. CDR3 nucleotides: TGCGCCAGCAGCCCGAGTGACAGTAACTATGGCTACACCTTC. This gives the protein CASSPSDSNYGYTF.

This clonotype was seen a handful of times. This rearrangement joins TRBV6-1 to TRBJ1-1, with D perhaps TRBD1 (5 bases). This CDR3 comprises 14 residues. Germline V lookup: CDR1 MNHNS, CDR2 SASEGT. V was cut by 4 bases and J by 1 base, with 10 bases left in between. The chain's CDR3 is CASSGDPRNTEAFF. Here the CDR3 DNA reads TGTGCCAGCAGTGGGGACCCCAGGAACACTGAAGCTTTCTTT.

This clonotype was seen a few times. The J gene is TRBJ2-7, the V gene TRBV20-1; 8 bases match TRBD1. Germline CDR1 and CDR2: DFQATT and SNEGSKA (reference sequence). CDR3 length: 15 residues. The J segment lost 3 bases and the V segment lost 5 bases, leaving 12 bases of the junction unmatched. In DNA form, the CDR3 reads TGCAGTGCTCTCCCTCGGACAGGGTTAAACTACGAGCAGTACTTC. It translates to CSALPRTGLNYEQYF.

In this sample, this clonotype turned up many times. This chain's CDR3 is CASSLASGERAFF. CDR3 in DNA: TGTGCCAGCAGCTTGGCCTCAGGGGAAAGAGCTTTCTTT. The V and J genes are TRBV7-3 and TRBJ1-1, with D possibly being TRBD1 (6 bases). V lost 3 bases and J lost 10, with 15 bases in between. CDR1 SGHTA and CDR2 FQGTGA come from the germline V gene. CDR3 length: 13 residues.

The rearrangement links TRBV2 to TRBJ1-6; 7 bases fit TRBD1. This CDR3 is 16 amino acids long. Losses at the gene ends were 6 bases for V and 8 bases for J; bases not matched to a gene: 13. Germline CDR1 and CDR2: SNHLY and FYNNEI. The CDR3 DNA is TGTGCCAGCAGACCCGGGACAGAGGGCTGGGATTCACCCCTCCACTTT. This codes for CASRPGTEGWDSPLHF.

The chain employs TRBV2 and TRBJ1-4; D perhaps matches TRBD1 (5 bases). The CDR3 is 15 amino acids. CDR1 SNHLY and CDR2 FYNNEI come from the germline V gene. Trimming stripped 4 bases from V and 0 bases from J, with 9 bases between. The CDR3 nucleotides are TGTGCCAGCAGTGCCGGAGGGGCAACTAATGAAAAACTGTTTTTT. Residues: CASSAGGATNEKLFF.

In nucleotides, the CDR3 is TGTGCCAGTAGTCCCTCCGTAGCGCTCGGGAGGGAGACCCAGTACTTC. Its translation is CASSPSVALGRETQYF. The rearrangement joins TRBV19 to TRBJ2-5; the match to TRBD2 covers 7 bases. The junction had 14 bases not matched to a gene; V was cut back by 5 bases and J by 5 bases. Per the germline V gene, CDR1 is LNHDA and CDR2 is SQIVND (reference sequence). The CDR3 contains 16 residues.

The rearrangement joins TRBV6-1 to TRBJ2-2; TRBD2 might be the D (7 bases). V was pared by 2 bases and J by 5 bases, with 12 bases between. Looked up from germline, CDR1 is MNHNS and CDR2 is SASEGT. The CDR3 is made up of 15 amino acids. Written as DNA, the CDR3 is TGTGCCAGCAGTGAACGAGGGGGAGGGACCGGGGAGCTGTTTTTT. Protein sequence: CASSERGGGTGELFF.

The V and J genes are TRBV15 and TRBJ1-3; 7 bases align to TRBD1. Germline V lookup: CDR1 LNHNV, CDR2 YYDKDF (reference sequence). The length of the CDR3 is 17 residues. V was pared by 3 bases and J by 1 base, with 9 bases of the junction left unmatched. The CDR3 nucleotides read TGTGCCACCAGCAGCTCTGGGACAGCTCGATCTGGAAACACCATATATTTT. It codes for CATSSSGTARSGNTIYF.

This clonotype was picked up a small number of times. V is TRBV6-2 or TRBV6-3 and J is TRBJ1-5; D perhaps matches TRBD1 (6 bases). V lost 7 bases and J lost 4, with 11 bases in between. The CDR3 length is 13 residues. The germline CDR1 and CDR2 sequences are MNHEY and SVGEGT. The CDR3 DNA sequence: TGTGCCAGCACGGACAGTGCAAATCAGCCCCAGCATTTT. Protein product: CASTDSANQPQHF.

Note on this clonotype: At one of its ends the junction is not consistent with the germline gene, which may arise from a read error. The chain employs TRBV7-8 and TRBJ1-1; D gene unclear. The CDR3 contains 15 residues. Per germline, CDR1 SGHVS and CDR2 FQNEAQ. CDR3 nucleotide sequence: TGCGCCAGCAGCCCCGGATTGATGATGAACACTGAAGCTTTCTTT. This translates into CASSPGLMMNTEAFF.

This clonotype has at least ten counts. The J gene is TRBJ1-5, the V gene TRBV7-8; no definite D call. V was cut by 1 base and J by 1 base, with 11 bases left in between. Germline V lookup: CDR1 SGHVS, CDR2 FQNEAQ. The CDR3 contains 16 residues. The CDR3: CASSLGTTGSNQPQHF. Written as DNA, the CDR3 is TGTGCCAGCAGCTTAGGTACGACGGGGAGCAATCAGCCCCAGCATTTT.

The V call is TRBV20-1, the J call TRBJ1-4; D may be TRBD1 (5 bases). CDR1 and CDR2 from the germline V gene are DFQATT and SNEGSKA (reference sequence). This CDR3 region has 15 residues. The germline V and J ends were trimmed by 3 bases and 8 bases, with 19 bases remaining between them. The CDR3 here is CSASMGPFPIEKLFF. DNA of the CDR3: TGCAGTGCTAGTATGGGGCCCTTCCCTATCGAAAAACTGTTTTTT.

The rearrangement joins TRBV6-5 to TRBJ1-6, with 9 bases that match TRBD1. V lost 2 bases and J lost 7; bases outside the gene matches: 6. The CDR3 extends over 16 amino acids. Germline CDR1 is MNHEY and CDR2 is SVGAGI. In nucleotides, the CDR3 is TGTGCCAGCAGTTACGGCTTGGGACAGGGCAATTCACCCCTCCACTTT. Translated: CASSYGLGQGNSPLHF.

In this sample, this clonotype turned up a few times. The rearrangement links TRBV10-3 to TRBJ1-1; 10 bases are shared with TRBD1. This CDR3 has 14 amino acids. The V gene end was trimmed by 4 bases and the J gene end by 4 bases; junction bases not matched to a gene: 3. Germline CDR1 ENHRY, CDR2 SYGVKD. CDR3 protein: CAISGQGASTEAFF. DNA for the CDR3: TGTGCCATCAGTGGACAGGGGGCGAGCACTGAAGCTTTCTTT.

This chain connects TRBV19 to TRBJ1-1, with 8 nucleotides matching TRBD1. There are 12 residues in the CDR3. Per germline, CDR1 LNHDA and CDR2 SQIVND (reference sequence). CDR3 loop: CARGQGKAEAFF. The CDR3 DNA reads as TGTGCTAGAGGACAGGGTAAGGCTGAAGCTTTCTTT.

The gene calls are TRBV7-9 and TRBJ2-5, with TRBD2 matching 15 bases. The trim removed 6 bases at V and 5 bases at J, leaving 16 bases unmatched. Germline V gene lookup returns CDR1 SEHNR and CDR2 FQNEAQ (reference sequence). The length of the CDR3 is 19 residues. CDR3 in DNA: TGTGCCAGCAGAAGGGTTCCCGGGACTAGCGGGGGGCGGGGGGAGACCCAGTACTTC. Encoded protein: CASRRVPGTSGGRGETQYF.

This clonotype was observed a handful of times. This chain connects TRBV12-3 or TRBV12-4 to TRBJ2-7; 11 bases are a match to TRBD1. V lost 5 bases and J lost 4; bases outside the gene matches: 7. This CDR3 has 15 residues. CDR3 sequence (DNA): TGTGCCAGCAGTCCCTCGGGGACAGGGGGTTACGAGCAGTACTTC. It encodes CASSPSGTGGYEQYF.

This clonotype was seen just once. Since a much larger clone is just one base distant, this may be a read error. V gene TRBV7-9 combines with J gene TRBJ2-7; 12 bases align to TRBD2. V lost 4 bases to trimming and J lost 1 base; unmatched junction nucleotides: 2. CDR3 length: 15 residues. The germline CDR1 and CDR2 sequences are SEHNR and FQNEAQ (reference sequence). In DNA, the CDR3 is TGTGCCAGCAGCTGGGGGACTAGCGGGTCCTACGAGCAGTACTTC. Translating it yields CASSWGTSGSYEQYF.

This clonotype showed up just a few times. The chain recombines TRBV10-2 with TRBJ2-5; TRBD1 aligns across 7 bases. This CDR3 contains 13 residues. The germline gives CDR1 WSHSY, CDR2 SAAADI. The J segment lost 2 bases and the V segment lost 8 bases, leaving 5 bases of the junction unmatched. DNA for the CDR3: TGCGCCAGCCTGAACAGGGGACAAGAGACCCAGTACTTC. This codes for CASLNRGQETQYF.

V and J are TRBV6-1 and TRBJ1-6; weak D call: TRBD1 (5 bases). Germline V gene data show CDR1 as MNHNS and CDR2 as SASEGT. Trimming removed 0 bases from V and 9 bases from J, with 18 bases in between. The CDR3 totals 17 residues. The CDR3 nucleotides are TGTGCCAGCAGTGAAGCGGCGAGGGGCTGGCGTAGTTCACCCCTCCACTTT. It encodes CASSEAARGWRSSPLHF.

As DNA, the CDR3 is TGTGCCAGCAGTCCAAGCCCGGCCCAAGAGACCCAGTACTTC. Its protein is CASSPSPAQETQYF. The rearrangement uses TRBV7-9 and TRBJ2-5; D is ambiguous. The CDR3 spans 14 residues. Germline CDR1 and CDR2: SEHNR and FQNEAQ (reference sequence). V gave up 6 bases and J gave up 1 base, with 12 bases separating them.

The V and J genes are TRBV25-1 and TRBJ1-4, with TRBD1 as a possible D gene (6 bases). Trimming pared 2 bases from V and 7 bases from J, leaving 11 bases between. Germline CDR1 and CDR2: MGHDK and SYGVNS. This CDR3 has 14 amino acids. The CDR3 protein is CASSEQGMIEKLFF. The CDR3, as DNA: TGTGCCAGCAGTGAACAGGGGATGATTGAAAAACTGTTTTTT.

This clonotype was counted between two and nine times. The CDR3: CASSPSTTYEQYF. CDR3 nucleotides: TGTGCCAGTAGTCCCTCGACAACCTACGAGCAGTACTTC. The chain uses TRBV19 and TRBJ2-7; D gene unclear. Trimming removed 5 bases at V and 2 bases at J, with 10 bases between. CDR1 and CDR2 from the germline V gene are LNHDA and SQIVND (reference sequence). There are 13 residues in the CDR3.